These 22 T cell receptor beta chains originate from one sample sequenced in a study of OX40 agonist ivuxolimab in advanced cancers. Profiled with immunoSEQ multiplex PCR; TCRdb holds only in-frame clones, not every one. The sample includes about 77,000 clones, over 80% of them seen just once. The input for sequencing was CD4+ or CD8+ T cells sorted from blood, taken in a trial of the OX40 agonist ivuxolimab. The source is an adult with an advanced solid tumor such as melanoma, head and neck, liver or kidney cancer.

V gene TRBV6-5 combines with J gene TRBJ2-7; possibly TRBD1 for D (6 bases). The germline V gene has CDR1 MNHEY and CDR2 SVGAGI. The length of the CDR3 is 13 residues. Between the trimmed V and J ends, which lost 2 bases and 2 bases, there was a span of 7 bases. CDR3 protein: CASSYEGAYEQYF. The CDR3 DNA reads TGTGCCAGCAGTTACGAGGGGGCCTACGAGCAGTACTTC.

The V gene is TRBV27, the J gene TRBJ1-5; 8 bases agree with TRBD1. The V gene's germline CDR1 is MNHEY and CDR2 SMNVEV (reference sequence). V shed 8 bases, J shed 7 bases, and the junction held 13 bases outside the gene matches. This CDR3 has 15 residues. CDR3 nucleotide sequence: TGTGCCAGCGGCGTCCCCGGGACAGGAAGACAGCCCCAGCATTTT. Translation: CASGVPGTGRQPQHF.

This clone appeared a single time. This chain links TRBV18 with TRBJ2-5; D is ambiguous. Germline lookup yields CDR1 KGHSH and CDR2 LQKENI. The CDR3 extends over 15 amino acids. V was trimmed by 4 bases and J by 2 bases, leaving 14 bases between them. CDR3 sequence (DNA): TGTGCCAGCTCACAGGAGTACACCGTACAAGAGACCCAGTACTTC. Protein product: CASSQEYTVQETQYF.

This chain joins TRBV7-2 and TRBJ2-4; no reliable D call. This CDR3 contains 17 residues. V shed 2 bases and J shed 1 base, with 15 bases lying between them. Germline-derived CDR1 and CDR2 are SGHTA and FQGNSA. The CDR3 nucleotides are TGTGCCAGCAGCTTAATGGTGCTACCTCTGGCCAAAAACATTCAGTACTTC. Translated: CASSLMVLPLAKNIQYF.

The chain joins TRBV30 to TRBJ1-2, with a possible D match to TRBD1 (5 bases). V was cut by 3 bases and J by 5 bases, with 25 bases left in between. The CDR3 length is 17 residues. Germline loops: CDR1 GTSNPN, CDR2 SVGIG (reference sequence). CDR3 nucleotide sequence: TGTGCCTGGAGATCCCCAGGGAGGACGCTAAGAACGTATGGCTACACCTTC. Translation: CAWRSPGRTLRTYGYTF.

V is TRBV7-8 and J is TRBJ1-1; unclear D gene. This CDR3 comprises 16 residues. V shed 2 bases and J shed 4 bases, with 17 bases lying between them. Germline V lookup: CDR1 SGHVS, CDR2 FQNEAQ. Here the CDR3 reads CASSLQSGPRSTEAFF. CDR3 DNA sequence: TGTGCCAGCAGCTTACAAAGTGGACCGAGGAGCACTGAAGCTTTCTTT. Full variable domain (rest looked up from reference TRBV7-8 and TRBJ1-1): GAGVSQSPRYKVAKRGQDVALRCDPISGHVSLFWYQQALGQGPEFLTYFQNEAQLDKSGLPSDRFFAERPEGSVSTLKIQRTQQEDSAVYLCASSLQSGPRSTEAFFGQGTRLTVV.

The CDR3, as DNA: TGCGCCAGCAGCTTGGCCCCGTCAGGCGCTGAAGCTTTCTTT. Translated, it gives CASSLAPSGAEAFF. V gene TRBV5-1 combines with J gene TRBJ1-1; D uncertain. The length of the CDR3 is 14 residues. CDR1 is SGHRS, CDR2 YFSETQ, per germline. Trimming removed 0 bases at V and 6 bases at J, with 12 bases between.

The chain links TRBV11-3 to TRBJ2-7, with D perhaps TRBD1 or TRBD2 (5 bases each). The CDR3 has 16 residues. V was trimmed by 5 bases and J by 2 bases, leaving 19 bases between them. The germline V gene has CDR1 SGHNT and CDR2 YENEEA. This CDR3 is CASSHRRGTDTYEQYF. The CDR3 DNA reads TGTGCCAGCAGCCACCGACGGGGCACCGACACCTACGAGCAGTACTTC.

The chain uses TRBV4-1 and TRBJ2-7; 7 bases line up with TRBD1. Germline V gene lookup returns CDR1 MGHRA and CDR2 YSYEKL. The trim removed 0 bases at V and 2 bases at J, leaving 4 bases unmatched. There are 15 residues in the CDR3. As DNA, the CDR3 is TGCGCCAGCAGCCAAGAAGGGGGCGGGCCCTACGAGCAGTACTTC. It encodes CASSQEGGGPYEQYF.

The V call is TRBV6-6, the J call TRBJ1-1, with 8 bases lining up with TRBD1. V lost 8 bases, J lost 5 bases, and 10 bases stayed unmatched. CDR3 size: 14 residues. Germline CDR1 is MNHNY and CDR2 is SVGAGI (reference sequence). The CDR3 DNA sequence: TGTGCCAGCTTGACAGGGGAATTAGCAACTGAAGCTTTCTTT. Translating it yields CASLTGELATEAFF.

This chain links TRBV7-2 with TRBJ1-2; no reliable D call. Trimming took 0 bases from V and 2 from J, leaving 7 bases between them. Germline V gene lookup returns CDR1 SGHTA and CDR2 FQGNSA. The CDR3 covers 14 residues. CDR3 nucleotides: TGTGCCAGCAGCTTAGCCCAAGGAAACTATGGCTACACCTTC. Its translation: CASSLAQGNYGYTF. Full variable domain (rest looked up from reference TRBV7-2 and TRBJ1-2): GAGVSQSPSNKVTEKGKDVELRCDPISGHTALYWYRQSLGQGLEFLIYFQGNSAPDKSGLPSDRFSAERTGGSVSTLTIQRTQQEDSAVYLCASSLAQGNYGYTFGSGTRLTVV.

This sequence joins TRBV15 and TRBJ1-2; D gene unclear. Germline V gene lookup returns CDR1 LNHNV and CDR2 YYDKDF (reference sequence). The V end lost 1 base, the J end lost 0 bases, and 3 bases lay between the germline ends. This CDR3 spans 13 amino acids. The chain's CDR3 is CATSRAANYGYTF. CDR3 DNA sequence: TGTGCCACCAGCAGAGCAGCTAACTATGGCTACACCTTC.

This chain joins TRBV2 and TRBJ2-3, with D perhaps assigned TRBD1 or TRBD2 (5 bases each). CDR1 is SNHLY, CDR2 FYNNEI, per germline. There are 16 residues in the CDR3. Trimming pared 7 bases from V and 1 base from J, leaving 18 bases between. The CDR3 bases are TGTGCCAGCAAACCTATGGGGACCCTTGGCACAGATACGCAGTATTTT. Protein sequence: CASKPMGTLGTDTQYF. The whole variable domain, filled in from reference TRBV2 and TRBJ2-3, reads EPEVTQTPSHQVTQMGQEVILRCVPISNHLYFYWYRQILGQKVEFLVSFYNNEISEKSEIFDDQFSVERPDGSNFTLKIRSTKLEDSAMYFCASKPMGTLGTDTQYFGPGTRLTVL.

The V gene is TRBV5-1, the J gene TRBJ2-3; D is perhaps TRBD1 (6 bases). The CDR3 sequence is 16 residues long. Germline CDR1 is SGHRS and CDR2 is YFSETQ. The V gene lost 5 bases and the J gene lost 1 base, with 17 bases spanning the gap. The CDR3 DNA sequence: TGCGCCAGCAGAGGCTTGGCAGGGGTCGGCACAGATACGCAGTATTTT. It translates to CASRGLAGVGTDTQYF.

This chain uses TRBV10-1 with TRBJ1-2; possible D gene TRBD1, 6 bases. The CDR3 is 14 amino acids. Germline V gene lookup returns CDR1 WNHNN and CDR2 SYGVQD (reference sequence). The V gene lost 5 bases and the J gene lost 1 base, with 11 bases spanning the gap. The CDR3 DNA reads TGCGCCAGCAGTCCGGGGGACATTAACTATGGCTACACCTTC. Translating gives CASSPGDINYGYTF.

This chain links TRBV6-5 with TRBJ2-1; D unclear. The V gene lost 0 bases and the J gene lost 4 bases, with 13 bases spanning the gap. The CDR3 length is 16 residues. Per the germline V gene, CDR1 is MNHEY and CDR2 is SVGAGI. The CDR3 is CASSYSPLARYNEQFF. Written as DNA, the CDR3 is TGTGCCAGCAGTTACTCCCCCCTCGCAAGGTACAATGAGCAGTTCTTC.

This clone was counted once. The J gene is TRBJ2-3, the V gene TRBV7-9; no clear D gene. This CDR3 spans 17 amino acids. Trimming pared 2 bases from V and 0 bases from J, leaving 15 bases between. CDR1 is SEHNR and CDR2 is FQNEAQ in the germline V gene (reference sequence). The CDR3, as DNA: TGTGCCAGCAGCTTAAGTTATGGCTTGACTAGCACAGATACGCAGTATTTT. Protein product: CASSLSYGLTSTDTQYF.

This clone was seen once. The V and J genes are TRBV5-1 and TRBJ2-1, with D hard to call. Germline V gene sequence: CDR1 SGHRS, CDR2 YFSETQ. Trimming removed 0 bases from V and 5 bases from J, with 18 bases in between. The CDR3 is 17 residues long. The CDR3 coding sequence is TGCGCCAGCAGCTTGGTTTTCTACGGCGGAACGAACAATGAGCAGTTCTTC. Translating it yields CASSLVFYGGTNNEQFF.

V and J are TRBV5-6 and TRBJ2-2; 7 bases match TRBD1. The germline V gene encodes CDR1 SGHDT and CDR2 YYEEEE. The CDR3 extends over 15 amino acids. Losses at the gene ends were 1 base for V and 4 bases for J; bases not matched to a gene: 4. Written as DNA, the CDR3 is TGTGCCAGCAGCTTGCAAGGGGGCTTCACCGGGGAGCTGTTTTTT. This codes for CASSLQGGFTGELFF. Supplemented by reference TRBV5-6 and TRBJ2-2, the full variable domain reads DAGVTQSPTHLIKTRGQQVTLRCSPKSGHDTVSWYQQALGQGPQFIFQYYEEEERQRGNFPDRFSGHQFPNYSSELNVNALLLGDSALYLCASSLQGGFTGELFFGEGSRLTVL.

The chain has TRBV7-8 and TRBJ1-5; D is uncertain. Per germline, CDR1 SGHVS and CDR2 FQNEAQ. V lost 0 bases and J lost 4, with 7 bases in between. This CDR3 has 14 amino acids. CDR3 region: CASSLAVQNQPQHF. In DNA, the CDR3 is TGTGCCAGCAGCTTAGCGGTGCAAAATCAGCCCCAGCATTTT.

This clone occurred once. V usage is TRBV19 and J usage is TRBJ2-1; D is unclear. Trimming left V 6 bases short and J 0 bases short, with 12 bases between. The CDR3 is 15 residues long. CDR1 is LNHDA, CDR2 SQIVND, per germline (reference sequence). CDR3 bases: TGTGCCAGTAGAGAGGAAAGTAGCTCCTACAATGAGCAGTTCTTC. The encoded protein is CASREESSSYNEQFF. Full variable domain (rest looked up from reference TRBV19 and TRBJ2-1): DGGITQSPKYLFRKEGQNVTLSCEQNLNHDAMYWYRQDPGQGLRLIYYSQIVNDFQKGDIAEGYSVSREKKESFPLTVTSAQKNPTAFYLCASREESSSYNEQFFGPGTRLTVL.

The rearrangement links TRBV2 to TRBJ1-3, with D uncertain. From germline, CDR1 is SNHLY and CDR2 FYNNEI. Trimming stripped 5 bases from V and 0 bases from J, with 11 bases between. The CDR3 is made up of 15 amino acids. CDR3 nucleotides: TGTGCCAGCAGTCAGGATGGCAGCTCTGGAAACACCATATATTTT. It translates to CASSQDGSSGNTIYF. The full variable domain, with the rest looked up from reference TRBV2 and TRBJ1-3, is EPEVTQTPSHQVTQMGQEVILRCVPISNHLYFYWYRQILGQKVEFLVSFYNNEISEKSEIFDDQFSVERPDGSNFTLKIRSTKLEDSAMYFCASSQDGSSGNTIYFGEGSWLTVV.